This TCR beta chain emerged from a study of blood T cell repertoires in COVID-19 (dated by TCRdb to about 2020). Broadly, across the study: Samples covering the acute and convalescent phases of COVID-19 were provided by collaborators in the United States, Italy and Spain. The prospective study material was composed of cDNA or gDNA derived from T cells, B-cell-depleted T cells, or PBMCs. Samples were obtained from the ongoing ImmuneRACE study (first 160 participants) and from 1,254 subjects provided by 6 global collaborators. Subjects who had been exposed to COVID-19, were actively infected with it, or had recovered from it provided the deeply sampled blood TCRbeta repertoires that made up the dataset. The sample metadata nearly always contained a de-identified subject ID, COVID-19 status, age in years and sex. The repertoires were released in a freely available public database meant as a resource for research on the immune response to SARS-CoV-2. Where available, HLA class I and class II types were taken from metadata supplied by the sample provider and were not determined by assay-based typing.

TCRbeta CDR3 regions were amplified from genomic DNA using the immunoSEQ Assay, a bias-controlled multiplex PCR. Concerning the study's data processing: Nucleated cell counts per sample were estimated from amplification of reference gene primers within the assay. To quantify the absolute abundance of each unique TCRbeta CDR3 rearrangement, sequence reads were collapsed and filtered. For each sample, productive Simpson clonality was calculated as the square root of Simpson's diversity index across productive rearrangements. The table comes from immuneACCESS by way of TCRdb, which keeps in-frame sequences with V and J called. Part of the clones is missing from these tables; in studies checked, under half for an unresolved V gene and the rest for unknown reasons. That table supplies the V and J calls and clone size; D and trimming were determined from the DNA. Here the sample has fewer than 95,000 clones; around 88% occur a single time. Of the sample, roughly 0.43% falls within the top ten clones.

Collaborating institutions collected whole blood in K2EDTA tubes following their own protocols. For TCRbeta analysis, collaborators shipped samples in one of three forms: frozen whole blood, isolated PBMCs, or DNA extracted from either of those sample types. CDR1 MNHEY and CDR2 SVGAGI are derived from the germline V gene. Cut back by 6 bases and 0 bases, the V and J ends lie 6 bases apart. The CDR3 holds 13 amino acids from the cysteine to the phenylalanine. Only the CDR3 portion is preserved as DNA: 39 bases, with reading frame beginning at the first base. General conclusions and limits of the study: The quantity of clinical and demographic metadata differed by source and by participant and was supplied without curation.

With respect to this clone: Its antigen remains undetermined. It has no much larger one-base neighbor in the sample; base qualities were not kept.

Here the chain combines TRBV6-5 and TRBJ2-1, with the identity of the D gene unclear. Sequencing was performed on peripheral blood. This sequence originates from a man in his sixties with acute or convalescent COVID-19. The CDR3 region: CASRASSYNEQFF. Read as DNA, the sequence is TGTGCCAGCAGGGCCAGCTCCTACAATGAGCAGTTCTTC.